Listed below are T cell receptor beta chains from one sample, sequenced in a study of regulatory T cells in long-lasting Graves disease. TCRdb re-called the multiplex PCR reads through MiXCR, storing one row per CDR3 protein. The sample has approximately 400,000 distinct CDR3 sequences; over 12% are singletons. These records were also assigned to another study, of T cells in Graves' hyperthyroidism and ophthalmopathy.

The sequencing used peripheral blood mononuclear cells (PBMCs), collected at new diagnosis, from a patient treated with antithyroid drugs. The receptors were sampled from a woman aged 35 to 49 with Graves disease. Each CDR3 is given with its conserved first and last residue. The order of the fields is CDR3 DNA, CDR3 protein, clone size, J gene, V gene, D gene, CDR3 length. A D gene is named only where the DNA matches it firmly. Clone size is not always given. Where it is, it says once, few, many or a class for expanded clones.

TGTGCCAGCAGCCAAGGAGGGAACTATGGCTACACCTTC	CASSQGGNYGYTF	many	TRBJ1-2	TRBV3-1	.	13
TGTGCCAGCAGTGAAGGCCCCGGGAAGAGCACTGAAGCTTTCTTT	CASSEGPGKSTEAFF	.	TRBJ1-1	TRBV2	.	15
TGTGCCACCCACCTTGGCGGGAGCTCCTACAATGAGCAGTTCTTC	CATHLGGSSYNEQFF	.	TRBJ2-1	TRBV15	TRBD2	15
TGTGCCAGTAAGGGTAGCTACACCGGGGAGCTGTTTTTT	CASKGSYTGELFF	many	TRBJ2-2	TRBV19	.	13
TGTGCCAGCAGTGGGGAGACAGGACCTAACACTGAAGCTTTCTTT	CASSGETGPNTEAFF	.	TRBJ1-1	TRBV28	.	15
TGCGCCAGCAGCCAACCCCTGACAGGGTTGAAGGATGGCTACACCTTC	CASSQPLTGLKDGYTF	few	TRBJ1-2	TRBV4-1	TRBD1	16
TGTGCCAGCAGCACCACCGGGACGAACAATGAGCAGTTCTTC	CASSTTGTNNEQFF	few	TRBJ2-1	TRBV12-3/TRBV12-4	.	14
TGTGCCAGCAGTGTGGGACTAGCGGGAGTTCGGTACACCGGGGAGCTGTTTTTT	CASSVGLAGVRYTGELFF	few	TRBJ2-2	TRBV6-1	TRBD2	18
TGTGCCAGCAGCGTGGGGACTAGCAGAAACGCAGATACGCAGTATTTT	CASSVGTSRNADTQYF	many	TRBJ2-3	TRBV5-8	TRBD2	16
TGCAGTGCGAAGGTACAAGAGACCCAGTACTTC	CSAKVQETQYF	many	TRBJ2-5	TRBV20-1	.	11
TGTGCCAGCAGTTCTCAGGGGGAGACCCAGTACTTC	CASSSQGETQYF	many	TRBJ2-5	TRBV11-2	.	12
TGTGCCAGCAGCCTAAGAGGCGGTTCAGGGGGCGATGAGCAGTTCTTC	CASSLRGGSGGDEQFF	many	TRBJ2-1	TRBV9	TRBD1	16
TGTGCCAGCTCACCAGCTGACACCATATATTTT	CASSPADTIYF	.	TRBJ1-3	TRBV18	.	11
TGTGCCAGCAGGACAGGATCCGTATCTGGAAACACCATATATTTT	CASRTGSVSGNTIYF	many	TRBJ1-3	TRBV2	.	15
TGTGCCAGCAGTCTAAGCACAGGGGGAGGCACTGAAGCTTTCTTT	CASSLSTGGGTEAFF	many	TRBJ1-1	TRBV27	TRBD1	15
TGTGCCAGCAGCCTAGACACAACAGGGGCTGGAAACACCATATATTTT	CASSLDTTGAGNTIYF	.	TRBJ1-3	TRBV11-3	TRBD1	16
TGTGCCAGCAGTTTACCCTCCCCCGGGAGTACCAACGAGCAGTACTTC	CASSLPSPGSTNEQYF	.	TRBJ2-7	TRBV28	.	16
TGTGCCAGCTCGGGGGAGACCCAGTACTTC	CASSGETQYF	many	TRBJ2-5	TRBV2	.	10
TGTGCCAGCAGGCATGGGACAGGGGCAAACTACAATGAGCAGTTCTTC	CASRHGTGANYNEQFF	few	TRBJ2-1	TRBV6-2/TRBV6-3	TRBD1	16
TGTGCCAGCAGCAGTAGATTGGGGTCCGATACGCAGTATTTT	CASSSRLGSDTQYF	many	TRBJ2-3	TRBV13	.	14
TGCAGTGCTAATGGGCGGACTAACTATGGCTACACCTTC	CSANGRTNYGYTF	.	TRBJ1-2	TRBV20-1	.	13
TGTGCCAGCAGTGGGGTCTCTGGATTGGGGGAAAAACTGTTTTTT	CASSGVSGLGEKLFF	many	TRBJ1-4	TRBV28	.	15
TGTGCCAGCAGAAACGGGGACAGGGAGAACACTGAAGCTTTCTTT	CASRNGDRENTEAFF	many	TRBJ1-1	TRBV5-6	TRBD1	15
TGTGCTAGCGCAGAAGGGGCTAGCGGGTTCTATGAGCAGTTCTTC	CASAEGASGFYEQFF	.	TRBJ2-1	TRBV7-7	TRBD2	15